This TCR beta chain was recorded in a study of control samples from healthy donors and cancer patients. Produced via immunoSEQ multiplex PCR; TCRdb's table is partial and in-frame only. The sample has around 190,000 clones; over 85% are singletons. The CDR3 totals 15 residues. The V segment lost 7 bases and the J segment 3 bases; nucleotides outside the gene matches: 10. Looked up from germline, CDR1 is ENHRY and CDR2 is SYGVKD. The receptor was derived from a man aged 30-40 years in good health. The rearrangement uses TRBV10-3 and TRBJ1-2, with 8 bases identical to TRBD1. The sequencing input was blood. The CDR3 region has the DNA TGTGCCATCAACCCCAGGAAACAGGGGGACTATGGCTACACCTTC. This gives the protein CAINPRKQGDYGYTF.